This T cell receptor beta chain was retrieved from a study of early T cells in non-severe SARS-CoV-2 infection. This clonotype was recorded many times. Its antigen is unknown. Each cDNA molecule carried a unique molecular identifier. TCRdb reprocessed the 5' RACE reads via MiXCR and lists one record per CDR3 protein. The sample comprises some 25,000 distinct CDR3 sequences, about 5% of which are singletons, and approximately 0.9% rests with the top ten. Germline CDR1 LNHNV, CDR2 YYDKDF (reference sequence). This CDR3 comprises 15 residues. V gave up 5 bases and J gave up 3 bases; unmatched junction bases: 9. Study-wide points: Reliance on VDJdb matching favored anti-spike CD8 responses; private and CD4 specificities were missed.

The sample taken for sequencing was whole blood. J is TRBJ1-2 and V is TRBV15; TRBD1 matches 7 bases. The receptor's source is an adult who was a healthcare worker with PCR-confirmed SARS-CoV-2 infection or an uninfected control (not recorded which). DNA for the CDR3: TGTGCCACCAGCGGGGGGGGACAGAACTACTATGGCTACACCTTC. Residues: CATSGGGQNYYGYTF.